This T cell receptor (beta chain) was captured by sequencing in a study of patients and donors after allogeneic stem cell transplantation. TCRdb reprocessed the RT-PCR reads via MiXCR and lists one record per CDR3 protein. In the table there are about a million distinct CDR3 sequences, around 17% of which are singletons. Trimming removed 5 bases from V and 0 bases from J, with 16 bases in between. This CDR3 has 16 amino acids. The chain employs TRBV12-3 or TRBV12-4 and TRBJ1-1; no firm D call. The specimen sequenced was blood, either unsorted or a sorted T cell fraction (not recorded which). The sequence was collected from a human donor who was either an allogeneic HSCT recipient or a stem cell or donor lymphocyte infusion donor (not recorded which). It is not recorded whose cells these are; they may come from a transplant donor. CDR3: CASSHVIKLLNTEAFF. The CDR3 region has the DNA TGTGCCAGCAGTCACGTCATAAAACTTCTGAACACTGAAGCTTTCTTT.